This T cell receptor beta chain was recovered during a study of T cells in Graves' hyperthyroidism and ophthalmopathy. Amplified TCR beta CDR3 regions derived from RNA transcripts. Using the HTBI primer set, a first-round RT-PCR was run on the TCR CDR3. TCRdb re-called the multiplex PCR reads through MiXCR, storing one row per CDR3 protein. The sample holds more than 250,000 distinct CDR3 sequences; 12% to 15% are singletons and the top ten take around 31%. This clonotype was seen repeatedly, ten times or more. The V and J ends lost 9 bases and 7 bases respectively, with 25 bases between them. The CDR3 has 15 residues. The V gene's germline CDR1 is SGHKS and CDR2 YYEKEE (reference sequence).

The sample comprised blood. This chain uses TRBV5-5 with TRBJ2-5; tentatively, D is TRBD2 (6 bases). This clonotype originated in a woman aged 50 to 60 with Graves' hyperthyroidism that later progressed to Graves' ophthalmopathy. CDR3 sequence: CANKGWRGPPGTQYF. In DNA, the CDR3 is TGTGCCAACAAGGGATGGCGGGGACCTCCAGGGACCCAGTACTTC. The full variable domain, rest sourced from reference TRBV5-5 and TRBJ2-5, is DAGVTQSPTHLIKTRGQQVTLRCSPISGHKSVSWYQQVLGQGPQFIFQYYEKEERGRGNFPDRFSARQFPNYSSELNVNALLLGDSALYLCANKGWRGPPGTQYFGPGTRLLVL.